The rows below give T cell receptor beta chains drawn from one sample of a study of shared clonotypes between healthy human individuals. Sequenced by immunoSEQ multiplex PCR; TCRdb stores in-frame clones only, minus some. Among around 83,000 clones, about 65% were seen once, and the ten largest hold about 51%. The sequencing sample was made of memory CD8+ T cells sorted from blood. These receptors originate from a man younger than 40 in good health. The CDR3 runs from the conserved cysteine through the conserved F or W. The D gene is left open where the match is weak. Expanded clones are given a class, and other clones once, few, many or no size at all.

v_gene: TRBV6-1; abundance: many; j_gene: TRBJ1-5; d_gene: .; CDR3aa: CASSVSGENQPQHF; CDR3nt: TGTGCCAGCAGTGTTTCAGGGGAAAATCAGCCCCAGCATTTT
v_gene: TRBV7-8; abundance: few; j_gene: TRBJ2-2; d_gene: .; CDR3aa: CASSRRSGELFF; CDR3nt: TGTGCCAGCAGTCGGAGGTCCGGGGAGCTGTTTTTT
v_gene: TRBV7-2; abundance: many; j_gene: TRBJ2-7; d_gene: .; CDR3aa: CASSQWDLGYEQYF; CDR3nt: TGTGCCAGCAGCCAATGGGACTTAGGGTACGAGCAGTACTTC
v_gene: TRBV6-5; abundance: .; j_gene: TRBJ1-1; d_gene: .; CDR3aa: CASSYLYLAFF; CDR3nt: TGTGCCAGCAGTTATCTCTATCTCGCTTTCTTT
v_gene: TRBV5-1; abundance: once; j_gene: TRBJ2-7; d_gene: TRBD2; CDR3aa: CASSLGASGRLEQYF; CDR3nt: TGCGCCAGCAGCTTGGGGGCTAGCGGGAGGCTCGAGCAGTACTTC
v_gene: TRBV2; abundance: .; j_gene: TRBJ2-7; d_gene: .; CDR3aa: CASSEQGPSREQYF; CDR3nt: TGTGCCAGCAGTGAGCAGGGACCTTCCCGCGAGCAGTACTTC
v_gene: TRBV29-1; abundance: .; j_gene: TRBJ2-7; d_gene: .; CDR3aa: CSVEAGTPYEQYF; CDR3nt: TGCAGCGTTGAAGCCGGGACCCCGTACGAGCAGTACTTC
v_gene: TRBV6-1; abundance: .; j_gene: TRBJ2-2; d_gene: TRBD1; CDR3aa: CASSRDRNTGELFF; CDR3nt: TGTGCCAGCAGCAGGGACAGGAACACCGGGGAGCTGTTTTTT
v_gene: TRBV7-4; abundance: .; j_gene: TRBJ2-7; d_gene: .; CDR3aa: CASSDSLTTYEQYF; CDR3nt: TGTGCCAGCAGCGATTCTCTGACTACCTACGAGCAGTACTTC
v_gene: TRBV6-4; abundance: many; j_gene: TRBJ2-3; d_gene: .; CDR3aa: CASSEIAASTDTQYF; CDR3nt: TGTGCCAGCAGTGAAATAGCGGCTAGCACAGATACGCAGTATTTT
v_gene: TRBV25-1; abundance: .; j_gene: TRBJ2-7; d_gene: TRBD1; CDR3aa: CASSGPGQGTHEQYF; CDR3nt: TGTGCCAGCAGTGGCCCCGGACAGGGGACCCACGAGCAGTACTTC
v_gene: TRBV2; abundance: once; j_gene: TRBJ2-5; d_gene: TRBD1; CDR3aa: CASKPDRDQETQYF; CDR3nt: TGTGCCAGCAAACCGGACAGGGATCAAGAGACCCAGTACTTC
v_gene: TRBV5-1; abundance: .; j_gene: TRBJ2-1; d_gene: TRBD2; CDR3aa: CASSLGTSGKYNEQFF; CDR3nt: TGCGCCAGCAGCTTGGGGACTAGCGGGAAATACAATGAGCAGTTCTTC
v_gene: TRBV4-1; abundance: .; j_gene: TRBJ2-1; d_gene: .; CDR3aa: CASSQENREMGSEQFF; CDR3nt: TGCGCCAGCAGCCAAGAAAATCGGGAGATGGGCAGTGAGCAGTTCTTC
v_gene: TRBV9; abundance: .; j_gene: TRBJ2-2; d_gene: TRBD2; CDR3aa: CASSPLGREFTGELFF; CDR3nt: TGTGCCAGCAGCCCCCTGGGGCGGGAGTTCACCGGGGAGCTGTTTTTT
v_gene: TRBV14; abundance: .; j_gene: TRBJ2-7; d_gene: .; CDR3aa: CASSQDTTLDYSYEQYF; CDR3nt: TGTGCCAGCAGCCAAGATACTACCCTAGATTACTCCTACGAGCAGTACTTC
v_gene: TRBV18; abundance: .; j_gene: TRBJ2-7; d_gene: TRBD1; CDR3aa: CASSRPRQGIYEQYF; CDR3nt: TGTGCCAGCTCACGGCCAAGACAGGGCATCTACGAGCAGTACTTC
v_gene: TRBV28; abundance: many; j_gene: TRBJ1-1; d_gene: .; CDR3aa: CASRVTVITTEAFF; CDR3nt: TGTGCCAGCAGGGTGACAGTTATTACCACTGAAGCTTTCTTT
v_gene: TRBV7-2; abundance: .; j_gene: TRBJ2-7; d_gene: TRBD2; CDR3aa: CASSLGLAGESYEQYF; CDR3nt: TGTGCCAGCAGCTTAGGCCTAGCGGGAGAGTCCTACGAGCAGTACTTC
v_gene: TRBV7-3; abundance: .; j_gene: TRBJ2-1; d_gene: TRBD2; CDR3aa: CASSPLAELNEQFF; CDR3nt: TGTGCCAGCAGCCCTCTAGCGGAGCTCAATGAGCAGTTCTTC
v_gene: TRBV29-1; abundance: .; j_gene: TRBJ2-7; d_gene: .; CDR3aa: CSVEGSGVGFGQYF; CDR3nt: TGCAGCGTTGAAGGGTCCGGGGTGGGGTTCGGGCAGTACTTC
v_gene: TRBV27; abundance: few; j_gene: TRBJ1-2; d_gene: .; CDR3aa: CASSFGGSNYGYTF; CDR3nt: TGTGCCAGCAGTTTCGGGGGATCTAACTATGGCTACACCTTC
v_gene: TRBV25-1; abundance: .; j_gene: TRBJ2-6; d_gene: .; CDR3aa: CATGTADSGANVLTF; CDR3nt: TGTGCCACCGGGACGGCCGACTCTGGGGCCAACGTCCTGACTTTC
v_gene: TRBV7-9; abundance: .; j_gene: TRBJ2-1; d_gene: TRBD2; CDR3aa: CASSLVTSGSVFYNEQFF; CDR3nt: TGTGCCAGCAGCTTAGTTACTAGCGGGAGTGTATTCTACAATGAGCAGTTCTTC
v_gene: TRBV2; abundance: .; j_gene: TRBJ1-1; d_gene: TRBD1; CDR3aa: CASNPGQRTEAFF; CDR3nt: TGTGCCAGCAACCCGGGACAGCGGACTGAAGCTTTCTTT
v_gene: TRBV9; abundance: few; j_gene: TRBJ2-1; d_gene: TRBD2; CDR3aa: CASTATSGINNEQFF; CDR3nt: TGTGCCAGTACCGCGACTAGCGGGATTAACAATGAGCAGTTCTTC
v_gene: TRBV7-9; abundance: .; j_gene: TRBJ2-3; d_gene: .; CDR3aa: CASSPRGLTDTQYF; CDR3nt: TGTGCCAGCAGCCCGCGGGGTCTCACAGATACGCAGTATTTT
v_gene: TRBV5-6; abundance: .; j_gene: TRBJ1-2; d_gene: .; CDR3aa: CASSSSNYGYTF; CDR3nt: TGTGCCAGCAGCTCTAGTAACTATGGCTACACCTTC
v_gene: TRBV10-3; abundance: .; j_gene: TRBJ2-7; d_gene: TRBD2; CDR3aa: CAISESRRESAHEQYF; CDR3nt: TGTGCCATCAGTGAGTCGAGGCGGGAGAGCGCCCACGAGCAGTACTTC
v_gene: TRBV29-1; abundance: .; j_gene: TRBJ1-1; d_gene: .; CDR3aa: CSVADTHQAEAFF; CDR3nt: TGCAGCGTGGCGGACACTCATCAGGCTGAAGCTTTCTTT
v_gene: TRBV5-4; abundance: .; j_gene: TRBJ2-3; d_gene: .; CDR3aa: CASSLEGTDTQYF; CDR3nt: TGTGCCAGCAGCTTAGAGGGCACAGATACGCAGTATTTT
v_gene: TRBV4-1; abundance: .; j_gene: TRBJ2-2; d_gene: TRBD2; CDR3aa: CASSPQREGLSHTGELFF; CDR3nt: TGCGCCAGCAGCCCTCAGCGGGAGGGCCTTTCACACACCGGGGAGCTGTTTTTT
v_gene: TRBV29-1; abundance: .; j_gene: TRBJ2-3; d_gene: TRBD2; CDR3aa: CSVEPGLAGDRTSTDTQYF; CDR3nt: TGCAGCGTTGAACCGGGACTAGCGGGAGACAGAACTAGCACAGATACGCAGTATTTT
v_gene: TRBV5-6; abundance: .; j_gene: TRBJ1-2; d_gene: TRBD1; CDR3aa: CASSLLGTVYGYTF; CDR3nt: TGTGCCAGCAGCTTACTGGGGACAGTCTATGGCTACACCTTC
v_gene: TRBV28; abundance: .; j_gene: TRBJ2-1; d_gene: .; CDR3aa: CASSSKPTSSREQFF; CDR3nt: TGTGCCAGCAGTTCCAAGCCGACTAGTTCACGTGAGCAGTTCTTC
v_gene: TRBV5-1; abundance: few; j_gene: TRBJ2-7; d_gene: .; CDR3aa: CASSLGGGRYEQYF; CDR3nt: TGCGCCAGCAGCTTGGGGGGAGGACGCTACGAGCAGTACTTC
v_gene: TRBV11-2; abundance: .; j_gene: TRBJ2-3; d_gene: .; CDR3aa: CASSLGSGVTDTQYF; CDR3nt: TGTGCCAGCAGCTTAGGATCAGGGGTGACAGATACGCAGTATTTT
v_gene: TRBV7-9; abundance: .; j_gene: TRBJ2-1; d_gene: .; CDR3aa: CASSLILEGEDNEQFF; CDR3nt: TGTGCCAGCAGCTTAATCCTGGAAGGGGAGGACAATGAGCAGTTCTTC
v_gene: TRBV27; abundance: once; j_gene: TRBJ1-4; d_gene: TRBD1; CDR3aa: CASSSGTAKSSLKLFF; CDR3nt: TGTGCCAGCAGTTCCGGGACAGCGAAAAGTTCGTTAAAACTGTTTTTT
v_gene: TRBV7-9; abundance: .; j_gene: TRBJ2-3; d_gene: .; CDR3aa: CASSLSRGQADTQYF; CDR3nt: TGTGCCAGCAGCTTATCTCGGGGGCAAGCAGATACGCAGTATTTT
v_gene: TRBV5-1; abundance: .; j_gene: TRBJ1-2; d_gene: .; CDR3aa: CASRSAGGYTF; CDR3nt: TGCGCCAGCAGGAGCGCGGGTGGCTACACCTTC
v_gene: TRBV28; abundance: few; j_gene: TRBJ2-1; d_gene: TRBD2; CDR3aa: CASRSLAGVHEQFF; CDR3nt: TGTGCCAGCAGAAGTTTGGCGGGAGTGCATGAGCAGTTCTTC
v_gene: TRBV9; abundance: few; j_gene: TRBJ2-3; d_gene: .; CDR3aa: CASNVNGLADTQYF; CDR3nt: TGTGCCAGCAACGTCAATGGACTCGCAGATACGCAGTATTTT
v_gene: TRBV5-5; abundance: few; j_gene: TRBJ2-7; d_gene: TRBD2; CDR3aa: CASSLVALQRDGDEQYF; CDR3nt: TGTGCCAGCAGCTTGGTAGCCCTCCAGCGGGATGGGGACGAGCAGTACTTC
v_gene: TRBV4-3; abundance: few; j_gene: TRBJ2-1; d_gene: TRBD2; CDR3aa: CASSQDQLAGGAYNEQFF; CDR3nt: TGCGCCAGCAGCCAAGATCAATTAGCGGGAGGGGCCTACAATGAGCAGTTCTTC
v_gene: TRBV2; abundance: .; j_gene: TRBJ1-1; d_gene: .; CDR3aa: CASSEAWQGKNTEAFF; CDR3nt: TGTGCCAGCAGTGAAGCGTGGCAGGGGAAGAACACTGAAGCTTTCTTT
v_gene: TRBV9; abundance: .; j_gene: TRBJ1-1; d_gene: .; CDR3aa: CASSAGEEDTEAFF; CDR3nt: TGTGCCAGCAGCGCGGGAGAGGAGGACACTGAAGCTTTCTTT
v_gene: TRBV28; abundance: .; j_gene: TRBJ2-7; d_gene: TRBD1; CDR3aa: CASSFMTGAYEQYF; CDR3nt: TGTGCCAGCAGTTTTATGACAGGGGCCTACGAGCAGTACTTC
v_gene: TRBV4-3; abundance: .; j_gene: TRBJ2-1; d_gene: TRBD2; CDR3aa: CASSQEGLATNEQFF; CDR3nt: TGCGCCAGCAGCCAAGAGGGACTAGCGACTAATGAGCAGTTCTTC
v_gene: TRBV4-2; abundance: once; j_gene: TRBJ2-2; d_gene: TRBD2; CDR3aa: CASSQDWVWSGGDNTGELFF; CDR3nt: TGTGCCAGCAGCCAAGATTGGGTGTGGAGCGGGGGAGATAACACCGGGGAGCTGTTTTTT
v_gene: TRBV11-2; abundance: .; j_gene: TRBJ2-3; d_gene: .; CDR3aa: CASSQVRAGRSDTQYF; CDR3nt: TGTGCCAGCAGCCAAGTCCGGGCAGGGCGTTCAGATACGCAGTATTTT
v_gene: TRBV2; abundance: few; j_gene: TRBJ2-1; d_gene: .; CDR3aa: CASSDSGGWHEQFF; CDR3nt: TGTGCCAGCAGTGATAGTGGGGGATGGCATGAGCAGTTCTTC
v_gene: TRBV25-1; abundance: .; j_gene: TRBJ2-7; d_gene: .; CDR3aa: CASSDIGGRELYEQYF; CDR3nt: TGTGCCAGCAGTGACATAGGTGGCAGGGAGCTCTACGAGCAGTACTTC
v_gene: TRBV27; abundance: .; j_gene: TRBJ2-3; d_gene: TRBD1; CDR3aa: CASSSWTGPTDTQYF; CDR3nt: TGTGCCAGCAGTTCTTGGACAGGGCCGACAGATACGCAGTATTTT
v_gene: TRBV7-6; abundance: many; j_gene: TRBJ2-7; d_gene: .; CDR3aa: CASSPRGANAYEQYF; CDR3nt: TGTGCCAGCAGCCCGCGCGGGGCAAACGCCTACGAGCAGTACTTC
v_gene: TRBV25-1; abundance: few; j_gene: TRBJ1-1; d_gene: TRBD1; CDR3aa: CASSELGQGGLTEAFF; CDR3nt: TGTGCCAGCAGTGAATTAGGACAGGGTGGACTGACTGAAGCTTTCTTT
v_gene: TRBV28; abundance: .; j_gene: TRBJ2-1; d_gene: TRBD1; CDR3aa: CASSLEGTGYVDEQFF; CDR3nt: TGTGCCAGCAGTTTAGAGGGGACAGGGTACGTCGATGAGCAGTTCTTC
v_gene: TRBV5-4; abundance: few; j_gene: TRBJ2-7; d_gene: TRBD2; CDR3aa: CASSLGAGDYEQYF; CDR3nt: TGTGCCAGCAGCTTGGGTGCGGGGGACTACGAGCAGTACTTC
v_gene: TRBV5-1; abundance: .; j_gene: TRBJ2-5; d_gene: .; CDR3aa: CASSRGEETQYF; CDR3nt: TGCGCCAGCTCCCGGGGTGAGGAGACCCAGTACTTC
v_gene: TRBV14; abundance: .; j_gene: TRBJ2-1; d_gene: .; CDR3aa: CASSQAPPGLQYNEQFF; CDR3nt: TGTGCCAGCAGCCAAGCTCCCCCGGGACTGCAATACAATGAGCAGTTCTTC